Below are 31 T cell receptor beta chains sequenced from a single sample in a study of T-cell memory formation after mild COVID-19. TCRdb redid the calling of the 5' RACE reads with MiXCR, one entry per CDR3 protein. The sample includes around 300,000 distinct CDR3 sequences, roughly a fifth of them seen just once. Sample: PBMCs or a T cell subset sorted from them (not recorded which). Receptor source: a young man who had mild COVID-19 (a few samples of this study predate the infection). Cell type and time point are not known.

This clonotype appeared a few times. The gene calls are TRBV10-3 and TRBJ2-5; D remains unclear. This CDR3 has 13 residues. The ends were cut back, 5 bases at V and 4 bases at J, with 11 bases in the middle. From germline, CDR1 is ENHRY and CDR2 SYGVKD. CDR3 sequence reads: CAISRTERETQYF. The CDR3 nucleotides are TGTGCCATCAGTAGAACAGAGCGAGAGACCCAGTACTTC.

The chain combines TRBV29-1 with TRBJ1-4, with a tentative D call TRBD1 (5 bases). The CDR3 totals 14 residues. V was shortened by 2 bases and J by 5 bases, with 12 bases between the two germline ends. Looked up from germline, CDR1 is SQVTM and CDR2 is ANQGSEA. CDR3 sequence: CSVESRDGNEKLFF. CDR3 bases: TGCAGCGTTGAAAGCAGGGACGGGAATGAAAAACTGTTTTTT.

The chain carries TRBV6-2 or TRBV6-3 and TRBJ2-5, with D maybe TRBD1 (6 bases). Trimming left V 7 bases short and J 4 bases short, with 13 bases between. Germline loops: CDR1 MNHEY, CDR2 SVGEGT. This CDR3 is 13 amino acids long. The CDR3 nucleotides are TGTGCCAGCACCAACGTCAGGGGAGAGACCCAGTACTTC. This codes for CASTNVRGETQYF.

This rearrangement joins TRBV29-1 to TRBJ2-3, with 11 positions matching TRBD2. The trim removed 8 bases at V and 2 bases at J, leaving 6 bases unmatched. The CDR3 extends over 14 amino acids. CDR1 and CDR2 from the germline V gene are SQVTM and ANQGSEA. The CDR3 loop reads CSHGTSGYTDTQYF. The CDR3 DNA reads TGCAGCCACGGGACTAGCGGCTACACAGATACGCAGTATTTT.

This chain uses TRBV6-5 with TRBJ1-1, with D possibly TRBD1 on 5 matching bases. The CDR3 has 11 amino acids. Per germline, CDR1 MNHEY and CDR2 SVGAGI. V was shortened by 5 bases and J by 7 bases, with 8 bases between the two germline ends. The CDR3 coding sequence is TGTGCCAGCAGTCGGGACGGTGAAGCTTTCTTT. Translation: CASSRDGEAFF.

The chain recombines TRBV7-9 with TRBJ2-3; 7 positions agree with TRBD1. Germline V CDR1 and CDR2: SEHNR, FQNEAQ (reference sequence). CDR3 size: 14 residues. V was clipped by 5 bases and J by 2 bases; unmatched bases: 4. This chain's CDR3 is CASSPQGNTDTQYF. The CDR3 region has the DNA TGTGCCAGCAGCCCACAGGGGAACACAGATACGCAGTATTTT.

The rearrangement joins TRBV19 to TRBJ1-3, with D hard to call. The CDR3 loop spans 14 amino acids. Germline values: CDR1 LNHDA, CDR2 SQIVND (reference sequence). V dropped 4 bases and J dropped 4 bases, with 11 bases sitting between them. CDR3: CASSTLIAGNTIYF. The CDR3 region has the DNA TGTGCCAGTAGTACCCTGATCGCCGGAAACACCATATATTTT.

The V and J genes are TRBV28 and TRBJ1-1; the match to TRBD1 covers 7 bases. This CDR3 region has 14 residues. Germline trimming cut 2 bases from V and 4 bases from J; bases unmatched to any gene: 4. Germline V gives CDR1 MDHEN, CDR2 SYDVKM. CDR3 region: CASSLHGTATEAFF. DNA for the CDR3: TGTGCCAGCAGTTTACACGGGACAGCCACTGAAGCTTTCTTT.

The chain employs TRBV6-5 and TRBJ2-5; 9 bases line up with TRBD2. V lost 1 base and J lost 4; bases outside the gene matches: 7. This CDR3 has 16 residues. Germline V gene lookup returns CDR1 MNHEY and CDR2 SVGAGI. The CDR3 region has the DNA TGTGCCAGCAGTTACTTAGCGGGGGCTGGAGCAGAGACCCAGTACTTC. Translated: CASSYLAGAGAETQYF.

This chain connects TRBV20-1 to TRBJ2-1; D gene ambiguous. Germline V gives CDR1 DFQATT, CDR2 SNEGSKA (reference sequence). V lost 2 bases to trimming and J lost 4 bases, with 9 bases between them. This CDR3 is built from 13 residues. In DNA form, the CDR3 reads TGCAGTGCTAGATCCCCAGATTACAATGAGCAGTTCTTC. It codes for CSARSPDYNEQFF.

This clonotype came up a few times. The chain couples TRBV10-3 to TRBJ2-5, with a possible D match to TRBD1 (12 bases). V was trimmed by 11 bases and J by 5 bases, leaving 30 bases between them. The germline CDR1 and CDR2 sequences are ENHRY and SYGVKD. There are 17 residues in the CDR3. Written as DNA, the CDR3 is TGTGCCGCGGCGGGACAGGGGGCAACTAGCGGGGGTGAGACCCAGTACTTC. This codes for CAAAGQGATSGGETQYF.

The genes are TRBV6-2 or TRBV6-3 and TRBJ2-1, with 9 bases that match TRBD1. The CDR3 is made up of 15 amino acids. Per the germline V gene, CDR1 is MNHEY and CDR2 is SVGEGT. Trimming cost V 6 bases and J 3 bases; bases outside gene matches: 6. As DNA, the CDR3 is TGTGCCAGCAGGGGGGGGACAGGGATCTACAATGAGCAGTTCTTC. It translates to CASRGGTGIYNEQFF.

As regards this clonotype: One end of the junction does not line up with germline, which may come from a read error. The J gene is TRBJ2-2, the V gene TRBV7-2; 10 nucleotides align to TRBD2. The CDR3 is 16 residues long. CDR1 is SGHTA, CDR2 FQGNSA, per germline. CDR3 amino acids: CASSTSGLAGAGQLFF. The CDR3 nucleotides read TGTGCCAGCAGCACCTCAGGCCTAGCGGGGGCCGGGCAGCTGTTTTTT.

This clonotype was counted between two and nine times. CDR3 region: CASGTVYSGNTIYF. The CDR3 DNA follows: TGTGCCAGCGGGACGGTCTACTCTGGAAACACCATATATTTT. The chain employs TRBV2 and TRBJ1-3; possibly TRBD1 for D (5 bases). Germline assignment: CDR1 SNHLY and CDR2 FYNNEI. The ends were cut back, 8 bases at V and 0 bases at J, with 11 bases in the middle. The CDR3 has 14 residues.

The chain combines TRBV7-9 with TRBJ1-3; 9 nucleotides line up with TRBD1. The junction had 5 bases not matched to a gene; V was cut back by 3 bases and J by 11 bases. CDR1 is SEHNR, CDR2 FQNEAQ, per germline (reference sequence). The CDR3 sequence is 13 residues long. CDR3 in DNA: TGTGCCAGCAGCTTCCGGACAGGGGAGGCCATATATTTT. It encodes CASSFRTGEAIYF.

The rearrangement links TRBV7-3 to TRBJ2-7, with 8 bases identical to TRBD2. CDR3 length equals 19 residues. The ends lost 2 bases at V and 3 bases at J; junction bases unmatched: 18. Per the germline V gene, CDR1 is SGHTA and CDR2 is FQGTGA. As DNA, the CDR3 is TGTGCCAGCAGCTTATCCCCCGAACAGCGGGGGACGGCCTTCTACGAGCAGTACGTC. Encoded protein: CASSLSPEQRGTAFYEQYV.

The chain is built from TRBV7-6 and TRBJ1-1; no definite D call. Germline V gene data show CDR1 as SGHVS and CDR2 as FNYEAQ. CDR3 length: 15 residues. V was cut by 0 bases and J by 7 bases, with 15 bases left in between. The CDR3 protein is CASSLAGNGMSEAFF. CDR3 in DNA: TGTGCCAGCAGCTTAGCTGGGAACGGAATGAGTGAAGCTTTCTTT.

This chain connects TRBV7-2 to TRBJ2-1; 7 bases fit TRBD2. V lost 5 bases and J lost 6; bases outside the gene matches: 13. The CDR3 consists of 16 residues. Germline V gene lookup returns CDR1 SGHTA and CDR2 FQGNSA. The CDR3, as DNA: TGTGCCAGCAGCCAGACCGGGACTACAGAAGCCAATGAGCAGTTCTTC. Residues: CASSQTGTTEANEQFF.

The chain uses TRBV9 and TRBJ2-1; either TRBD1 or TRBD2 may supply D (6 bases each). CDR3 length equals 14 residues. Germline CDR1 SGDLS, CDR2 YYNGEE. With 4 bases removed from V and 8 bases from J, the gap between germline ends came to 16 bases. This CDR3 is CASSSFLGGYEQFF. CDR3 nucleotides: TGTGCCAGCAGCTCCTTCCTCGGGGGCTATGAGCAGTTCTTC.

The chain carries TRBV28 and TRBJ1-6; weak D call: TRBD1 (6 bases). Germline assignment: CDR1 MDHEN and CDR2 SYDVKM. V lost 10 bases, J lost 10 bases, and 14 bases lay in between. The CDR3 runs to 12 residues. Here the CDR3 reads CAMEGGSSPLHF. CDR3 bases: TGTGCCATGGAAGGGGGTTCATCACCCCTCCACTTT.

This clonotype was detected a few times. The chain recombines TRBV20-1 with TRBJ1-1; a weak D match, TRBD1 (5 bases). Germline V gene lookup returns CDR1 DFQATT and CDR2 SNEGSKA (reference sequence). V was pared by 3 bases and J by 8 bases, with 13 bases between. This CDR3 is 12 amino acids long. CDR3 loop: CSASGGSLEAFF. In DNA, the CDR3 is TGCAGTGCTAGCGGGGGTTCCCTAGAAGCTTTCTTT.

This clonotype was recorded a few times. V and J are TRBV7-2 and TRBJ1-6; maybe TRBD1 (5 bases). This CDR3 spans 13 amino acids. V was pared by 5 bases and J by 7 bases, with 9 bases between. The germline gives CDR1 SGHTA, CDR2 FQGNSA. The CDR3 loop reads CASSPAGNSPLHF. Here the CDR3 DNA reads TGTGCCAGCAGCCCAGCAGGGAATTCACCCCTCCACTTT.

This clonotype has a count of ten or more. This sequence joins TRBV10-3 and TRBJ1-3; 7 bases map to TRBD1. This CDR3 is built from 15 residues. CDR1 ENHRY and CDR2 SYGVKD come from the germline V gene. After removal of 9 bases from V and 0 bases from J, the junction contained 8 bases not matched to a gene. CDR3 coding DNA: TGTGCCATAAGACAGGGTCTCGGCTCTGGAAACACCATATATTTT. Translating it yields CAIRQGLGSGNTIYF.

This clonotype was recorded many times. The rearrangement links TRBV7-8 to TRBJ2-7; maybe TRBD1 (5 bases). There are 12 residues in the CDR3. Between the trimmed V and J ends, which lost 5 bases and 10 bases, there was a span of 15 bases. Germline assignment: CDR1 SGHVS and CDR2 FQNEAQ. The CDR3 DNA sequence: TGTGCCAGCAGCCACAGGAGTCGTCACCAGTACTTC. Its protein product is CASSHRSRHQYF. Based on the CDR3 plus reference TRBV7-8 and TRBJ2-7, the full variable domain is GAGVSQSPRYKVAKRGQDVALRCDPISGHVSLFWYQQALGQGPEFLTYFQNEAQLDKSGLPSDRFFAERPEGSVSTLKIQRTQQEDSAVYLCASSHRSRHQYFGPGTRLTVT.

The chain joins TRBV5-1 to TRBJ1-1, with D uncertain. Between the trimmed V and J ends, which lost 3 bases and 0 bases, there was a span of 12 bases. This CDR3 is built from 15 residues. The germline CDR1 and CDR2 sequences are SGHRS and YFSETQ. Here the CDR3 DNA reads TGCGCCAGCAGCTCTGGTCAGTATATGAACACTGAAGCTTTCTTT. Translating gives CASSSGQYMNTEAFF.

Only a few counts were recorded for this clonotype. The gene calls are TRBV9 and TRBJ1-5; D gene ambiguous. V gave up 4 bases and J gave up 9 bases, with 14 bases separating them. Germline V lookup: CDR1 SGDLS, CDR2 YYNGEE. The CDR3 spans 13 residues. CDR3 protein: CASSSEVAGPQHF. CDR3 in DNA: TGTGCCAGCAGCTCCGAGGTTGCAGGGCCCCAGCATTTT.

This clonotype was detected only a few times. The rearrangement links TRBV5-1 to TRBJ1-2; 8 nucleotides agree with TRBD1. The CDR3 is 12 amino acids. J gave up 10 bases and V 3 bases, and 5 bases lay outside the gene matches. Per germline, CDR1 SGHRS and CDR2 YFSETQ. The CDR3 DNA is TGCGCCAGCAGCTGGCAGACAGGGGACTACACCTTC. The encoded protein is CASSWQTGDYTF.

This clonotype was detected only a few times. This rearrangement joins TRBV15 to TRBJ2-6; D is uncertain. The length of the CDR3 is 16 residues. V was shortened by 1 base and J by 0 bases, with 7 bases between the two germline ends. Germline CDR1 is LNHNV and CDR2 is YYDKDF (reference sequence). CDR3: CATSRARTSGANVLTF. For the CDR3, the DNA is TGTGCCACCAGCAGAGCACGGACCTCTGGGGCCAACGTCCTGACTTTC.

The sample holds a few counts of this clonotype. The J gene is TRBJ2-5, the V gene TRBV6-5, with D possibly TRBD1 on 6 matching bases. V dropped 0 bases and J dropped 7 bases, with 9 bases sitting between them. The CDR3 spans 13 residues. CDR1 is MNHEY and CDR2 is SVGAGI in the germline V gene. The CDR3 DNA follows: TGTGCCAGCAGTTACTCGAAGGGGGTGACCCAGTACTTC. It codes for CASSYSKGVTQYF.

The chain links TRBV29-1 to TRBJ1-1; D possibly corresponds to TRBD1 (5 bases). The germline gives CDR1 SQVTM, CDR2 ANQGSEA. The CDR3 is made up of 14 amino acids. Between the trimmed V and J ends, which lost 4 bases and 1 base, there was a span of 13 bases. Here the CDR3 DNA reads TGCAGCGTTGTGGGGTGGGGGAAGAACACTGAAGCTTTCTTT. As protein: CSVVGWGKNTEAFF.

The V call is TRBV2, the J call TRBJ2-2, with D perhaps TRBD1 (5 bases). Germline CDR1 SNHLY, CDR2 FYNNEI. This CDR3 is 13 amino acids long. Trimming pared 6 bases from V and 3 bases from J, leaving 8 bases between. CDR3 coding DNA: TGTGCCAGCAGGGCGACAGACACCGGGGAGCTGTTTTTT. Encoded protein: CASRATDTGELFF.